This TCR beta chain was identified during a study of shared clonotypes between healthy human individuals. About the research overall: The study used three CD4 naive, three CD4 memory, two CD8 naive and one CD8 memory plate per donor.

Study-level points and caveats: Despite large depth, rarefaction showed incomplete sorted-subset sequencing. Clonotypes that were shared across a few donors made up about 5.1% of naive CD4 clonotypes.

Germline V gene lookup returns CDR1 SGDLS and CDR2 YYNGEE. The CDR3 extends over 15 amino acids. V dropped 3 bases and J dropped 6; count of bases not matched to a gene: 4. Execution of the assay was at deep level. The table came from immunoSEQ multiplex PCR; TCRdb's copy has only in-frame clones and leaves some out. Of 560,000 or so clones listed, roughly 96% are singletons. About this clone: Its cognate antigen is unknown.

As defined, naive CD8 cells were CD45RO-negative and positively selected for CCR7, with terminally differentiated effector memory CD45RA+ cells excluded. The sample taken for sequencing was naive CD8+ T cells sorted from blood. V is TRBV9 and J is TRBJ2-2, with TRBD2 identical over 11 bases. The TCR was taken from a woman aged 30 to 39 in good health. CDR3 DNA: TGTGCCAGCAGCGCCCTAGCGGGAGGCCCCGGGGAGCTGTTTTTT. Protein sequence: CASSALAGGPGELFF.